The text below deals with one TCR beta chain. The data were obtained in a study of somatic mutations in cytotoxic T cells in rheumatoid arthritis. TCRdb's table, derived via immunoSEQ multiplex PCR, lists solely in-frame clones and lacks some. This table has about 3,000 clones, 80% to 95% appearing once. V lost 7 bases, J lost 10 bases, and 14 bases stayed unmatched. The CDR3 consists of 16 residues. Germline CDR1 ENHRY, CDR2 SYGVKD. Sequenced: CD8+ T cells sorted from blood. The origin of this receptor is a woman aged 18-29 years with rheumatoid arthritis. The chain uses TRBV10-3 and TRBJ2-1; 12 bases are shared with TRBD2. The CDR3 region is CAITGTSGPGGREQFF. The DNA for the CDR3 is TGTGCCATCACCGGGACTAGCGGGCCCGGTGGACGCGAGCAGTTCTTC.